The 25 T cell receptor beta chains below come from one sample, sequenced in a study of CD8 T cells in Susac syndrome. Reverse transcription of roughly 0.5 to 1 ug RNA was performed with random hexamers. TCRdb re-called the immunoSEQ multiplex PCR reads through MiXCR, storing one row per CDR3 protein. The data contain 110,000 to 150,000 distinct CDR3 sequences, 90% to 96% of them seen just once; the ten biggest clones take up 0.075% to 0.09%. The sequenced sample consisted of CD4+ T cells from PBMCs. All receptors derive from a human donor with Susac syndrome.

The genes are TRBV20-1 and TRBJ1-1; TRBD1 is a possible D gene (6 bases). V was cut by 3 bases and J by 1 base, with 18 bases left in between. The CDR3 totals 16 residues. Germline V gives CDR1 DFQATT, CDR2 SNEGSKA (reference sequence). As DNA, the CDR3 is TGCAGTGCTAGTAAGGGGGGGGTCGGCCCGAACACTGAAGCTTTCTTT. This translates into CSASKGGVGPNTEAFF.

The gene calls are TRBV4-1 and TRBJ2-7; unclear D gene. The ends were cut back, 3 bases at V and 0 bases at J, with 9 bases in the middle. The CDR3 runs 14 residues. Germline CDR1 and CDR2: MGHRA and YSYEKL. CDR3 in DNA: TGCGCCAGCAGCCACGGACCCATCTCCTACGAGCAGTACTTC. It codes for CASSHGPISYEQYF.

This clonotype was counted once. The V gene is TRBV3-1, the J gene TRBJ2-2; D is undetermined. Between the trimmed V and J ends, which lost 4 bases and 6 bases, there was a span of 12 bases. The CDR3 is made up of 14 amino acids. CDR1 is LGHDT and CDR2 is YNNKEL in the germline V gene (reference sequence). CDR3 nucleotide sequence: TGTGCCAGCAGCCGCCAACTTGGACCCGGGGAGCTGTTTTTT. Translated: CASSRQLGPGELFF.

This chain joins TRBV5-6 and TRBJ1-4; D not resolved. The CDR3 runs 14 residues. Germline V lookup: CDR1 SGHDT, CDR2 YYEEEE. Trimming removed 4 bases at V and 6 bases at J, with 13 bases between. CDR3 in DNA: TGTGCCAGCAGCGGGAAAGCGGGCCATGAAAAACTGTTTTTT. Its translation is CASSGKAGHEKLFF. Combining the CDR3 with reference TRBV5-6 and TRBJ1-4 gives the whole variable domain DAGVTQSPTHLIKTRGQQVTLRCSPKSGHDTVSWYQQALGQGPQFIFQYYEEEERQRGNFPDRFSGHQFPNYSSELNVNALLLGDSALYLCASSGKAGHEKLFFGSGTQLSVL.

The gene calls are TRBV3-1 and TRBJ1-3; D is perhaps TRBD1 (5 bases). Per germline, CDR1 LGHDT and CDR2 YNNKEL (reference sequence). With 4 bases removed from V and 0 bases from J, the gap between germline ends came to 13 bases. This CDR3 region has 16 residues. The CDR3 DNA reads TGTGCCAGCAGCCGACAGAAGTTACGCTCTGGAAACACCATATATTTT. This codes for CASSRQKLRSGNTIYF.

The chain employs TRBV3-1 and TRBJ2-3; D is undetermined. Per germline, CDR1 LGHDT and CDR2 YNNKEL (reference sequence). Trimming stripped 8 bases from V and 5 bases from J, with 14 bases between. This CDR3 is built from 13 residues. CDR3 protein: CASEREVGDTQYF. The CDR3 DNA sequence: TGTGCCAGCGAGCGCGAAGTAGGAGATACGCAGTATTTT.

The rearrangement links TRBV20-1 to TRBJ1-2, with D tentatively TRBD1 (5 bases). The length of the CDR3 is 17 residues. The germline gives CDR1 DFQATT, CDR2 SNEGSKA (reference sequence). V was trimmed by 3 bases and J by 7 bases, leaving 27 bases between them. This chain's CDR3 is CSARSGTETGTRGGYTF. CDR3 in DNA: TGCAGTGCTAGGTCCGGAACCGAAACCGGGACGAGGGGTGGCTACACCTTC.

The rearrangement uses TRBV23-1 and TRBJ2-6, with TRBD1 matching over 7 bases. TRBV23-1 is annotated as an ORF whose role is uncertain. This CDR3 is 17 amino acids long. The V gene end was trimmed by 2 bases and the J gene end by 4 bases; junction bases not matched to a gene: 8. The CDR3 region is CASSQRQGLVGANVLTF. The CDR3 DNA reads TGCGCCAGCAGTCAAAGACAGGGCTTGGTAGGGGCCAACGTCCTGACTTTC.

The chain employs TRBV12-5 and TRBJ2-5; 7 nucleotides agree with TRBD1. Per the germline V gene, CDR1 is LGHNT and CDR2 is FRNRAP. The CDR3 extends over 13 amino acids. Trimming cost V 4 bases and J 2 bases; bases outside gene matches: 1. CDR3 nucleotide sequence: TGTGCTAGTGGTTGGGACAGTCAAGAGACCCAGTACTTC. Translation: CASGWDSQETQYF.

This clonotype was seen only once. The genes are TRBV29-1 and TRBJ2-1, with no clear D. V shed 3 bases and J shed 2 bases, with 8 bases lying between them. Germline CDR1 reads SQVTM; CDR2 reads ANQGSEA. CDR3 length equals 13 residues. CDR3 DNA sequence: TGCAGCGTTGAGCCTGGGACCTACAATGAGCAGTTCTTC. It specifies CSVEPGTYNEQFF.

The V call is TRBV6-5, the J call TRBJ1-6, with a possible D match to TRBD1 (5 bases). Trimming took off 0 bases at V and 8 bases at J, with 8 bases between the two ends. CDR3 size: 14 residues. CDR1 and CDR2 (germline): MNHEY, SVGAGI. The CDR3 DNA follows: TGTGCCAGCAGTTACTCAGGGGTGGATTCACCCCTCCACTTT. This encodes CASSYSGVDSPLHF.

V is TRBV12-3 or TRBV12-4 and J is TRBJ1-2, with TRBD1 matching over 8 bases. The V gene end was trimmed by 6 bases and the J gene end by 6 bases; junction bases not matched to a gene: 6. The CDR3 has 13 amino acids. Here the CDR3 DNA reads TGTGCCAGCAGCCCAGACAGGGGCCATGGCTACACCTTC. Residues: CASSPDRGHGYTF.

The chain carries TRBV12-3 or TRBV12-4 and TRBJ2-1; 7 bases are a match to TRBD2. The CDR3 runs to 14 residues. Losses at the gene ends were 3 bases for V and 4 bases for J; bases not matched to a gene: 3. The CDR3 protein is CASSLAGVYNEQFF. The DNA of the CDR3 is TGTGCCAGCAGTTTGGCGGGGGTGTACAATGAGCAGTTCTTC.

The V gene is TRBV2, the J gene TRBJ2-7; tentative D call: TRBD1 (5 bases). CDR1 is SNHLY, CDR2 FYNNEI, per germline. This CDR3 is 13 amino acids long. V dropped 5 bases and J dropped 4 bases, with 12 bases sitting between them. The CDR3 region is CASSQTVGYEQYF. The CDR3 nucleotides are TGTGCCAGCAGTCAGACAGTTGGTTACGAGCAGTACTTC.

In its sample, this clonotype was seen a few times. This chain links TRBV18 with TRBJ2-5; 8 bases agree with TRBD2. The CDR3 has 14 residues. Unmatched junction bases numbered 2, after V lost 4 bases and J lost 1 base. Germline assignment: CDR1 KGHSH and CDR2 LQKENI. This CDR3 is CASSLAGTQETQYF. CDR3 in DNA: TGTGCCAGCTCACTAGCGGGGACCCAAGAGACCCAGTACTTC.

This chain joins TRBV24-1 and TRBJ1-2, with D uncertain. Germline CDR1 KGHDR, CDR2 SFDVKD. CDR3 size: 13 residues. Trimming took 9 bases from V and 8 from J, leaving 18 bases between them. The CDR3 here is CATRRGGNGGYTF. The CDR3, as DNA: TGTGCCACCCGTCGGGGTGGGAACGGGGGCTACACCTTC.

This chain connects TRBV14 to TRBJ2-5; possibly TRBD2 for D (6 bases). CDR3 length equals 14 residues. CDR1 is SGHDN and CDR2 is FVKESK in the germline V gene. V lost 4 bases and J 5 bases, leaving 14 bases between the germline ends. CDR3 sequence (DNA): TGTGCCAGCAGCCCCCTTGGAGGGGCGGAGACCCAGTACTTC. It yields the protein CASSPLGGAETQYF.

The chain links TRBV20-1 to TRBJ1-2, with TRBD1 identical over 8 bases. V shed 5 bases and J 0 bases; nucleotides not matched to a gene: 11. The CDR3 is made up of 16 amino acids. Germline loops: CDR1 DFQATT, CDR2 SNEGSKA (reference sequence). The chain's CDR3 is CSADPGQDGANYGYTF. CDR3 sequence (DNA): TGCAGTGCTGACCCGGGACAGGACGGAGCTAACTATGGCTACACCTTC.

The J gene is TRBJ1-5, the V gene TRBV6-5, with D possibly matching TRBD1 (6 bases). V was clipped by 5 bases and J by 5 bases, with 10 bases between them. Germline loops: CDR1 MNHEY, CDR2 SVGAGI. The CDR3 loop spans 13 amino acids. This CDR3 reads CASSLHRDQPQHF. The CDR3 coding sequence is TGTGCCAGCAGTCTCCACAGGGATCAGCCCCAGCATTTT.

The rearrangement uses TRBV20-1 and TRBJ1-5, with a tentative D call TRBD1 (5 bases). This CDR3 contains 15 residues. Trimming pared 4 bases from V and 2 bases from J, leaving 15 bases between. Germline V gene sequence: CDR1 DFQATT, CDR2 SNEGSKA (reference sequence). The CDR3 loop reads CSATLGPAGNQPQHF. CDR3 DNA sequence: TGCAGTGCTACTCTGGGGCCCGCGGGCAATCAGCCCCAGCATTTT.

CDR3 sequence reads: CASSPLGSSGEQYF. CDR3 in DNA: TGTGCCAGCAGCCCTCTGGGCTCCTCGGGCGAGCAGTACTTC. This chain links TRBV12-3 or TRBV12-4 with TRBJ2-7; D ambiguous. The CDR3 length is 14 residues. V was cut by 6 bases and J by 6 bases, with 18 bases left in between.

The CDR3 DNA sequence: TGTGCCAGCAGCTACACAGGGGGCCTTGACTATGGCTACACCTTC. Translation gives CASSYTGGLDYGYTF. V is TRBV7-8 and J is TRBJ1-2; 9 positions match TRBD1. Germline V gene sequence: CDR1 SGHVS, CDR2 FQNEAQ. The length of the CDR3 is 15 residues. V shed 4 bases and J 3 bases; nucleotides not matched to a gene: 6.

This sequence joins TRBV20-1 and TRBJ2-7, with D possibly being TRBD2 (6 bases). The V end lost 1 base, the J end lost 6 bases, and 25 bases lay between the germline ends. CDR3 size: 17 residues. Germline CDR1 is DFQATT and CDR2 is SNEGSKA (reference sequence). The CDR3 here is CSARVSGRRVLLSEQYF. The CDR3 region has the DNA TGCAGTGCTAGAGTATCCGGTAGGAGGGTTCTTTTATCCGAGCAGTACTTC.

V usage is TRBV20-1 and J usage is TRBJ2-4, with 8 nucleotides matching TRBD1. Trimming cost V 0 bases and J 8 bases; bases outside gene matches: 9. CDR1 and CDR2 (germline): DFQATT, SNEGSKA (reference sequence). CDR3 length: 15 amino acids. The CDR3 sequence is CSARDDRGGVHIQYF. CDR3 coding DNA: TGCAGTGCTAGAGATGACAGGGGTGGTGTTCACATTCAGTACTTC.

V and J are TRBV24-1 and TRBJ1-2; 7 positions match TRBD1. Germline V lookup: CDR1 KGHDR, CDR2 SFDVKD. V trimming: 2 bases; J trimming: 7 bases; junction bases outside the gene matches: 6. This CDR3 has 14 amino acids. CDR3 DNA sequence: TGTGCCACCAGTGATTCCGGACAGGTCAGTGGCTACACCTTC. Translating it yields CATSDSGQVSGYTF.